Listed below are T cell receptor beta chains from one sample, sequenced in a study of T cell changes during pregnancy in multiple sclerosis. Generated by immunoSEQ multiplex PCR, the TCRdb table keeps only in-frame clones and is missing some. This sample has over 35,000 clones, with 85% to 95% found just once. The source was CD4+ T cells from peripheral blood mononuclear cells, collected in the second trimester of pregnancy. These TCRs come from a female donor with multiple sclerosis, enrolled in a pregnancy study. Each CDR3 is given with its conserved first and last residue. A D gene is named only where the DNA matches it firmly. Some rows have no size entry. The others give once, few or many, or a class for an expanded clone.

TRBJ1-1 . TRBV28 . 14 CANSGSPPNTEAFF TGTGCCAACTCCGGGTCTCCCCCGAACACTGAAGCTTTCTTT
TRBJ2-2 . TRBV7-2 TRBD1 14 CASSPQGAGGELFF TGTGCCAGCAGCCCACAGGGGGCAGGCGGGGAGCTGTTTTTT
TRBJ1-6 . TRBV9 TRBD1 14 CASSVTGVNSPLHF TGTGCCAGCAGCGTGACAGGGGTCAATTCACCCCTCCACTTT
TRBJ1-2 . TRBV7-3 TRBD1 17 CASSPGQGRGDNYGYTF TGTGCCAGCAGCCCCGGACAGGGTAGAGGGGATAACTATGGCTACACCTTC
TRBJ2-3 . TRBV12-5 TRBD1 16 CASGLGDRGFADTQYF TGTGCTAGTGGTTTGGGGGACAGGGGATTTGCAGATACGCAGTATTTT
TRBJ2-3 . TRBV4-2 . 16 CASSQLVQVGSDTQYF TGTGCCAGCAGCCAACTAGTACAGGTCGGGTCAGATACGCAGTATTTT
TRBJ1-1 . TRBV19 . 17 CASSMGASLGIYTEAFF TGTGCCAGTAGTATGGGAGCCTCCTTGGGCATTTACACTGAAGCTTTCTTT
TRBJ1-4 . TRBV19 . 13 CASSIQRHEKLFF TGTGCCAGTAGTATTCAGAGGCATGAAAAACTGTTTTTT
TRBJ2-7 . TRBV5-3 TRBD1 16 CASAPLPGQNLWEQYF TGTGCCAGCGCTCCCCTCCCGGGACAGAACCTTTGGGAGCAGTACTTC
TRBJ2-7 . TRBV5-4 TRBD1 16 CASTMGDRVTSYEQYF TGTGCCAGCACCATGGGAGACAGGGTGACCTCCTACGAGCAGTACTTC
TRBJ2-1 . TRBV29-1 TRBD2 15 CSAGTSRSSYNEQFF TGCAGCGCTGGGACTAGTCGGAGCTCCTACAATGAGCAGTTCTTC
TRBJ2-7 . TRBV28 . 15 CASSKIPGATYEQYF TGTGCCAGCAGTAAGATCCCCGGTGCAACCTACGAGCAGTACTTC
TRBJ1-5 once TRBV7-9 . 16 CASSPRQAHSNQPQHF TGTGCCAGCAGCCCTCGACAGGCTCATAGCAATCAGCCCCAGCATTTT
TRBJ1-1 . TRBV7-2 TRBD1 14 CASSLRTGNTEAFF TGTGCCAGCAGCTTGAGGACAGGGAACACTGAAGCTTTCTTT
TRBJ2-7 once TRBV7-2 . 12 CASSPSSYEQYF TGTGCCAGCAGCCCCAGCTCCTACGAGCAGTACTTC
TRBJ2-1 . TRBV2 . 17 CASSESEGLPSYNEQFF TGTGCCAGCAGTGAATCGGAGGGATTGCCCTCCTACAATGAGCAGTTCTTC